This T cell receptor (beta chain) was sequenced for a study of blood T cell dynamics during melanoma immunotherapy. The sample's time point: pre-treatment baseline. Clones were read by immunoSEQ multiplex PCR, and TCRdb kept only the in-frame ones, dropping some. The sample yields fewer than 18,000 clones, under 90% seen once. The CDR3 has 15 amino acids. Germline CDR1 and CDR2: SGHDT and YYEEEE. With 2 bases removed from V and 4 bases from J, the gap between germline ends came to 15 bases. This sequence originates from a human donor with melanoma. V and J are TRBV5-6 and TRBJ2-5, with D perhaps TRBD1 (6 bases). This specimen consisted of blood, obtained from a patient treated with checkpoint blockade. The CDR3: CASSFLGGNRETQYF. In DNA form, the CDR3 reads TGTGCCAGCAGCTTCCTAGGGGGTAACCGAGAGACCCAGTACTTC.